A single sample is the source of the 5 T cell receptor beta chains below, sequenced in a study of T cells in Graves' hyperthyroidism and ophthalmopathy. The investigators amplified TCR beta CDR3 regions from RNA transcripts. The TCR CDR3 was amplified in a first-round RT-PCR using the HTBI primer set. MiXCR was run by TCRdb on the multiplex PCR reads, yielding one entry per CDR3 protein. The data show roughly 380,000 distinct CDR3 sequences, roughly 15% seen once. The sample comprised blood. Receptors originate from a woman aged 18-29 years with Graves' hyperthyroidism.

This clonotype was found a few times. The chain combines TRBV15 with TRBJ2-1; D is perhaps TRBD1 (5 bases). Germline loops: CDR1 LNHNV, CDR2 YYDKDF (reference sequence). The CDR3 contains 14 residues. V lost 2 bases and J 4 bases, leaving 9 bases between the germline ends. The CDR3 protein is CATSRSQGYNEQFF. In DNA form, the CDR3 reads TGTGCCACCAGCAGATCCCAGGGTTACAATGAGCAGTTCTTC.

This clonotype appeared many times. V gene TRBV28 combines with J gene TRBJ2-1, with 14 nucleotides matching TRBD2. The CDR3 length is 16 residues. Germline CDR1 is MDHEN and CDR2 is SYDVKM. V was pared by 8 bases and J by 8 bases, with 11 bases of the junction left unmatched. The CDR3 protein is CASWKPGLAGDYEQFF. CDR3 nucleotide sequence: TGTGCCAGCTGGAAACCGGGACTAGCGGGAGATTATGAGCAGTTCTTC.

This clonotype was seen at least ten times. This sequence joins TRBV6-1 and TRBJ2-1; D unresolved. CDR1 and CDR2 from the germline V gene are MNHNS and SASEGT. The length of the CDR3 is 13 residues. V dropped 2 bases and J dropped 5 bases, with 7 bases sitting between them. CDR3: CASSEYPDNEQFF. Written as DNA, the CDR3 is TGTGCCAGCAGTGAATATCCTGACAATGAGCAGTTCTTC.

This clonotype has at least ten counts. The chain employs TRBV27 and TRBJ1-6; 9 positions agree with TRBD1. Germline V CDR1 and CDR2: MNHEY, SMNVEV (reference sequence). The V gene end was trimmed by 3 bases and the J gene end by 10 bases; junction bases not matched to a gene: 7. CDR3 length: 15 residues. CDR3: CASSFKGQGFSPLHF. DNA of the CDR3: TGTGCCAGCAGTTTTAAGGGACAGGGCTTCTCACCCCTCCACTTT.

This clonotype came up many times. This chain joins TRBV7-3 and TRBJ1-1; no firm D call. This CDR3 contains 13 residues. Trimming removed 2 bases at V and 4 bases at J, with 8 bases between. Germline loops: CDR1 SGHTA, CDR2 FQGTGA. CDR3 protein: CASSLFAGTEAFF. The CDR3 nucleotides read TGTGCCAGCAGCTTATTTGCTGGCACTGAAGCTTTCTTT. The variable domain in full, completed from reference TRBV7-3 and TRBJ1-1, reads GAGVSQTPSNKVTEKGKYVELRCDPISGHTALYWYRQSLGQGPEFLIYFQGTGAADDSGLPNDRFFAVRPEGSVSTLKIQRTERGDSAVYLCASSLFAGTEAFFGQGTRLTVV.